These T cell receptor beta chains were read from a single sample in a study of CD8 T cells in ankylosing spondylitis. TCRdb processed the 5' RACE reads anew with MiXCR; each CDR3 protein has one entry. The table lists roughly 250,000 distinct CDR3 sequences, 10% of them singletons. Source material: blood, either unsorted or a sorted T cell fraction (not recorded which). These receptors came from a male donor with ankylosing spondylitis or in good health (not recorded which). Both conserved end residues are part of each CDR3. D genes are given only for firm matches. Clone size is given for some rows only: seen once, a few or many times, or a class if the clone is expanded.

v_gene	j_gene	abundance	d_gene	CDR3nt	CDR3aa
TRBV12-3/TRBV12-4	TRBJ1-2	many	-	TGTGCCAGCAGTCTGGACACAGGCTACACCTTC	CASSLDTGYTF
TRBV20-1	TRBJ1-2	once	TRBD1	TGCAGTGCTCCCCCCGGGACAGGGGGCAGGGTGAATGGCTACACCTTC	CSAPPGTGGRVNGYTF
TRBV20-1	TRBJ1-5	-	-	TGCAGTGCTAGAGATACAGGGCGCAGCAATCAGCCCCAGCATTTT	CSARDTGRSNQPQHF
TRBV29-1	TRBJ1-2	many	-	TGCAGCGTTGAAGGGGGGACTCCCAGCTACACCTTC	CSVEGGTPSYTF
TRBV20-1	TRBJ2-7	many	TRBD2	TGCAGTGCTAGAAGTGTTAGCGGGAGTTACGAGCAGTACTTC	CSARSVSGSYEQYF
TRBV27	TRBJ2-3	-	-	TGTGCCAGCAGTGATCCCCTTAGAAACACAGATACGCAGTATTTT	CASSDPLRNTDTQYF
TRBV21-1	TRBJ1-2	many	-	TGTGCCAGCAGCAAATTGAAGGAGGAGGGCTACACCTTC	CASSKLKEEGYTF
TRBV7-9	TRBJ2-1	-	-	TGTGCCAGCAGCTTAGTACCGGGGTACAATGAGCAGTTCTTC	CASSLVPGYNEQFF
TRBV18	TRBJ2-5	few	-	TGTGCCAGCTCACGGGGGAGCGAAGTCCAAGAGACCCAGTACTTC	CASSRGSEVQETQYF
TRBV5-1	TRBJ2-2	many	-	TGCGCCAGCAGCTTGGTTCCAGGGAGCGGCGGGGAGCTGTTTTTT	CASSLVPGSGGELFF
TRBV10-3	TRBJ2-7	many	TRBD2	TGTGCCATCAGTGGGACTAGCGGGAGCTCCTACGAGCAGTACTTC	CAISGTSGSSYEQYF
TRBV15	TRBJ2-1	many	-	TGTGCCACCAGCAGGGGATTCGGGGCCACGAATGAGCAGTTCTTC	CATSRGFGATNEQFF
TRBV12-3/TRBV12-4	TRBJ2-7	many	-	TGTGCCAGCAGGGGGACGGGGCTCTACGAGCAGTACTTC	CASRGTGLYEQYF
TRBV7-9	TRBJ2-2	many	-	TGTGCCAGCAGGAAACTAGAGGCTCGTTCCGGGGAGCTGTTTTTT	CASRKLEARSGELFF
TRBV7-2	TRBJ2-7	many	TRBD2	TGTGCCAGCAGTTCGGGACTAGCTCGGTACGAGCAGTACTTC	CASSSGLARYEQYF
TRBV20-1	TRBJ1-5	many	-	TGCAGTGCTAGAGATTTGCGGCTCGGATTACCCCAGCATTTT	CSARDLRLGLPQHF
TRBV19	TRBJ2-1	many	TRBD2	TGTGCCAGTACCACTCGTCCGGGACTAGCGGGGGATAATGAGCAGTTCTTC	CASTTRPGLAGDNEQFF
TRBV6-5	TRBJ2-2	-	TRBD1	TGTGCCAGCAGTTCATACGACAGGGCCAGAACCGGGGAGCTGTTTTTT	CASSSYDRARTGELFF
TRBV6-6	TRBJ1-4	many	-	TGTGCCAGCAGTTACGCGGGGAATGAAAAACTGTTTTTT	CASSYAGNEKLFF
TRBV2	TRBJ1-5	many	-	TGTGCCAGCAGTCCTCCGGGGCATAGCAATCAGCCCCAGCATTTT	CASSPPGHSNQPQHF
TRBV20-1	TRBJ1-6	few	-	TGCAGTGCAATGATCGGGGGTCGATCACCCCTCCACTTT	CSAMIGGRSPLHF
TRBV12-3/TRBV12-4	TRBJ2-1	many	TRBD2	TGTGCCAGCAGTCCTAGCGGGGCCTACAATGAGCAGTTCTTC	CASSPSGAYNEQFF
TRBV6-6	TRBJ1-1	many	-	TGTGCCAGCAAGTACTGGGGCGCTGAAGCTTTCTTT	CASKYWGAEAFF
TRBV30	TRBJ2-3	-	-	TGTGCCTGGAGTAAGGGGAGACAGAACACAGATACGCAGTATTTT	CAWSKGRQNTDTQYF
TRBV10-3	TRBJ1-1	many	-	TGTGCCATCAGTGACTTAGCAGACACTGAAGCTTTCTTT	CAISDLADTEAFF
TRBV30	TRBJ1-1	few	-	TGTGCCTGGAGTGTAAGCGCGGGCCGGACTGAAGCTTTCTTT	CAWSVSAGRTEAFF
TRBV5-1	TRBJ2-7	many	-	TGCGCCAGCAGCTTGGCCGCCAGCTCCTACGAGCAGTACTTC	CASSLAASSYEQYF
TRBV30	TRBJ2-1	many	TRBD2	TGTGCCTGGAGTTTTCTTGGCGGGAGCCACAATGAGCAGTTCTTC	CAWSFLGGSHNEQFF
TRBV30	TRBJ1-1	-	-	TGTGCCTGGAGCCCCGGGGCTGGAGGAACTGAAGCTTTCTTT	CAWSPGAGGTEAFF
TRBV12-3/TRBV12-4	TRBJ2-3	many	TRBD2	TGTGCCAGCAGTTTAGTACTAGCGGGGGGGCGAGATACGCAGTATTTT	CASSLVLAGGRDTQYF
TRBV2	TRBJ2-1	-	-	TGTGCCAGCAGTGTGGGGGGGGGCGGGAATTACAATGAGCAGTTCTTC	CASSVGGGGNYNEQFF
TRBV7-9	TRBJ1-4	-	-	TGTGCCAGCAGCTCCACCCCTCTCCGGGCAACTAATGAAAAACTGTTTTTT	CASSSTPLRATNEKLFF
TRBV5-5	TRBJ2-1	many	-	TGTGCCAGCAGCCCACAGGGTACGTTCAATGAGCAGTTCTTC	CASSPQGTFNEQFF
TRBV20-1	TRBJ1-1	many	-	TGCAGTCCAAGGGGAGGATTTGGGGTCGCTGAAGCTTTCTTT	CSPRGGFGVAEAFF
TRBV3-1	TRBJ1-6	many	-	TGTGCCAGCAGCCAAGGGGTACGGGCCAATTCACCCCTCCACTTT	CASSQGVRANSPLHF
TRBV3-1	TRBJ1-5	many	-	TGTGCCAGCAGCCCCACGGGGCTCAATCAGCCCCAGCATTTT	CASSPTGLNQPQHF
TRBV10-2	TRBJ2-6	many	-	TGCGCCAGCAGTAGGCCATCCAGCGTCCTGACTTTC	CASSRPSSVLTF
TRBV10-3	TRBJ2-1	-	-	TGTGCCACCGGGGATGGTGAGCAGTTCTTC	CATGDGEQFF
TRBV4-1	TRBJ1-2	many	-	TGCGCCAGCAGCCAAGTGCAGGGGTTGGACTACACCTTC	CASSQVQGLDYTF
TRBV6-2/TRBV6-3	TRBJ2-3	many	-	TGTGCCAGCAGTAACGTAGATACGCAGTATTTT	CASSNVDTQYF